Here is one TCR beta chain with its context. Its antigen is not known. This CDR3 is 18 amino acids long. The V end was cut by 0 bases, the J end by 0 bases, with 18 bases between. CDR1 SGHRS and CDR2 YFSETQ come from the germline V gene. Libraries were prepared by immunoSEQ multiplex PCR; TCRdb keeps only in-frame clonotypes and omits some of them. The sample includes about 160,000 clones, 90% to 97% of them seen just once. The data belong to a study of cytomegalovirus exposure and HLA in healthy donors. Study-wide findings and caveats: While the bulk of TCR sequences proved rare, some public TCRs turned up in many donors.

The TCR originated in a woman younger than 30 in good health and CMV-seronegative. Sequenced sample: PBMCs. The chain has TRBV5-1 and TRBJ1-1; D not resolved. CDR3: CASSLAVAGPLMNTEAFF. Here the CDR3 DNA reads TGCGCCAGCAGCTTGGCCGTGGCAGGCCCGCTCATGAACACTGAAGCTTTCTTT.